The 6 T cell receptor beta chains given below trace back to one sample, sequenced in a study of T cells in localized non-small cell lung cancer. Libraries were prepared by immunoSEQ multiplex PCR; TCRdb keeps only in-frame clonotypes and omits some of them. The sample holds approximately 20,000 clones, more than 75% seen once. The source was PBMCs, collected before any cancer treatment. Receptors were obtained from a woman between 35 and 70 years old with stage II squamous cell lung carcinoma.

This sequence joins TRBV9 and TRBJ1-6; TRBD1 aligns across 9 bases. The CDR3 extends over 15 amino acids. CDR1 and CDR2 from the germline V gene are SGDLS and YYNGEE. V was clipped by 4 bases and J by 10 bases; unmatched bases: 9. The CDR3 here is CASSPGDRASSPLHF. The CDR3 DNA follows: TGTGCCAGCAGCCCTGGGGACAGGGCGTCCTCACCCCTCCACTTT.

This sequence joins TRBV4-1 and TRBJ2-2; 9 bases are shared with TRBD1. Germline values: CDR1 MGHRA, CDR2 YSYEKL. The CDR3 spans 17 residues. V lost 2 bases, J lost 4 bases, and 8 bases stayed unmatched. In DNA, the CDR3 is TGCGCCAGCAGCCAACCATACAGGGGGCGCGGCACCGGGGAGCTGTTTTTT. As protein: CASSQPYRGRGTGELFF.

The chain recombines TRBV4-2 with TRBJ1-2, with D tentatively TRBD1 (5 bases). The CDR3 length is 18 residues. V was pared by 0 bases and J by 4 bases, with 21 bases between. Germline lookup yields CDR1 LGHNA and CDR2 YNFKEQ. DNA of the CDR3: TGTGCCAGCAGCCAAGATTACTCTTGGCAGGGCCGGGCCTATGGCTACACCTTC. Translating it yields CASSQDYSWQGRAYGYTF.

The chain carries TRBV27 and TRBJ2-7; 8 bases are shared with TRBD1. The CDR3 covers 19 residues. V shed 3 bases, J shed 2 bases, and the junction held 18 bases outside the gene matches. Per the germline V gene, CDR1 is MNHEY and CDR2 is SMNVEV (reference sequence). The CDR3 loop is CASSLTPLQGGASTYEQYF. DNA for the CDR3: TGTGCCAGCAGTTTGACCCCACTACAGGGGGGTGCGAGTACCTACGAGCAGTACTTC.

This sequence joins TRBV7-9 and TRBJ1-6; 7 bases agree with TRBD1. The CDR3 is 15 residues long. V was clipped by 6 bases and J by 5 bases; unmatched bases: 7. Germline CDR1 and CDR2: SEHNR and FQNEAQ (reference sequence). The CDR3 protein is CASRPDRAHNSPLHF. DNA for the CDR3: TGTGCCAGCAGGCCCGACAGGGCTCATAATTCACCCCTCCACTTT.

V gene TRBV30 combines with J gene TRBJ2-7; tentative D call: TRBD2 (6 bases). V lost 1 base and J lost 4, with 11 bases in between. CDR1 is GTSNPN and CDR2 is SVGIG in the germline V gene (reference sequence). This CDR3 spans 13 amino acids. Here the CDR3 reads CAWSAGVRYEQYF. The CDR3 region has the DNA TGTGCCTGGAGTGCGGGGGTAAGGTACGAGCAGTACTTC.